The present entry profiles one T cell receptor beta chain with its context. Its antigen is unidentified. This record comes from a study of vaccination effects on CD4 cells after COVID-19. Study-level information: Post-vaccine draws lagged the second dose by a median of 72 days.

Germline V CDR1 and CDR2: SNHLY, FYNNEI. Trimming stripped 7 bases from V and 9 bases from J, with 13 bases between. The CDR3 contains 12 residues. Profiled with immunoSEQ multiplex PCR; TCRdb holds only in-frame clones, not every one. The sample yields 40,000 or so clones, about three quarters seen once. Researchers isolated CD4+ T cells once approximately 10 days of culture had elapsed. Vaccination of participants consisted of two doses of either the BNT162b2 or mRNA-1273 vaccine. On days 3 and 7, fresh IL-2 medium replaced half the medium. V is TRBV2 and J is TRBJ2-1; D may be TRBD2 (7 bases). This sequence originates from a human donor who received a COVID-19 vaccine. The material was CD4+ T cells from PBMCs cultured without peptide, obtained after COVID-19 vaccination. CDR3 amino acids: CASTSGGGEQFF. In nucleotides, the CDR3 is TGTGCCAGCACTAGCGGAGGGGGTGAGCAGTTCTTC.